The entry below gives a single T cell receptor beta chain sequence along with its context. This sample was included in a study of T cell responses to AZD1222 COVID-19 vaccine. This table comes from immunoSEQ multiplex PCR, and its TCRdb copy is limited to in-frame clones, with some not included. The table records some 96,000 clones, 85% to 90% of them present only once. The CDR3 has 16 amino acids. The V gene end was trimmed by 0 bases and the J gene end by 5 bases; junction bases not matched to a gene: 9. Germline V gene data show CDR1 as GTSNPN and CDR2 as SVGIG (reference sequence). The chain joins TRBV30 to TRBJ2-3; TRBD2 aligns across 9 bases. This specimen consisted of peripheral blood, obtained on day 0 of AZD1222 vaccination. This receptor was obtained from an adult in good health. The CDR3 nucleotides read TGTGCCTGGAGTGTACGTCGGCGGGAGGGCCGAGATACGCAGTATTTT. Its protein is CAWSVRRREGRDTQYF.